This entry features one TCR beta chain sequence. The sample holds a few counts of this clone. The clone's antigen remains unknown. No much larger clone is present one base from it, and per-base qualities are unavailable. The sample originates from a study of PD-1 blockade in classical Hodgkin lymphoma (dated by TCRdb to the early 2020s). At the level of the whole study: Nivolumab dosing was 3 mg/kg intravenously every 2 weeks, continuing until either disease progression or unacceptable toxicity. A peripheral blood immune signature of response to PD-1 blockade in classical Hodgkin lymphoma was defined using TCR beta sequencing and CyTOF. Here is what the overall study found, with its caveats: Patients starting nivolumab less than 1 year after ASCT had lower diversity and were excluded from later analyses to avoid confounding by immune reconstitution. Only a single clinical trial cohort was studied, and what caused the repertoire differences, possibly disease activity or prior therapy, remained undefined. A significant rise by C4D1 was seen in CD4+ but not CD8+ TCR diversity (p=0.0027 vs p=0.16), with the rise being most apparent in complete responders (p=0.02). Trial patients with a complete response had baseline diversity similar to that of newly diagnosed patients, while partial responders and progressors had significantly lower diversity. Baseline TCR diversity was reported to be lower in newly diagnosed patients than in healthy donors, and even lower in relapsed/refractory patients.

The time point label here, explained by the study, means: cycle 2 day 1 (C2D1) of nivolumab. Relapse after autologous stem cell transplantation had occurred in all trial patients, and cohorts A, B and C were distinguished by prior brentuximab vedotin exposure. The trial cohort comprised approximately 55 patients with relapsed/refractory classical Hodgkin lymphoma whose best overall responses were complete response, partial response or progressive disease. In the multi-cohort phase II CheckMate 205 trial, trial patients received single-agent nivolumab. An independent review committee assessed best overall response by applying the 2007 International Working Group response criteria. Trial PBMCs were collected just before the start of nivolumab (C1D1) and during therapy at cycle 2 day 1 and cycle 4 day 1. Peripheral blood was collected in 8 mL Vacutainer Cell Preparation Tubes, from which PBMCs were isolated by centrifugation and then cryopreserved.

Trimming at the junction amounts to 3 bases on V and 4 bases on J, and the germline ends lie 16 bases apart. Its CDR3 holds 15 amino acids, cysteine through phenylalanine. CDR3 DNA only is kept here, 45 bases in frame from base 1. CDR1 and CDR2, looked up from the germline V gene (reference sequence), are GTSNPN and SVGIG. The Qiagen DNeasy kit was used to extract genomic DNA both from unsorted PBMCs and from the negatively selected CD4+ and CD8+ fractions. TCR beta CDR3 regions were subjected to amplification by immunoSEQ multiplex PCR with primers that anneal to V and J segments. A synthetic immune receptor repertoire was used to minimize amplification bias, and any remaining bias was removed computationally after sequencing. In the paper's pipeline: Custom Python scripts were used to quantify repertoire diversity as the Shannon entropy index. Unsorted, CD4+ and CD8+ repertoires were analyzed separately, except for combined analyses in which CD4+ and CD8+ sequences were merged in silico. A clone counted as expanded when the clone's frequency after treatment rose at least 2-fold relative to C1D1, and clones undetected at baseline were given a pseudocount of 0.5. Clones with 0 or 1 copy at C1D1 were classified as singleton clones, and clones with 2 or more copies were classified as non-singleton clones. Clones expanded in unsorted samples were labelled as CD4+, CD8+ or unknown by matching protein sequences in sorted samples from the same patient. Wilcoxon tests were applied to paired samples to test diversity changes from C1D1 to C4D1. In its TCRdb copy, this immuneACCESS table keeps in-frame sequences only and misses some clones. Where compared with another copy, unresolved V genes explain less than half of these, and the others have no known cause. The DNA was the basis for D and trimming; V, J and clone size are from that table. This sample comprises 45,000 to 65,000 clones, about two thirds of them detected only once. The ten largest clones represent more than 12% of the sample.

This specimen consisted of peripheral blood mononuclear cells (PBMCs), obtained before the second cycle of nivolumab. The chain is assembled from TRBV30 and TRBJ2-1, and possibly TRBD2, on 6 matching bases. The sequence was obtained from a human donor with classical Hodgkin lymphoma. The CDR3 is CAWSWGDHGYNEQFF. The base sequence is TGTGCCTGGAGCTGGGGGGACCACGGATACAATGAGCAGTTCTTC.